Sequencing of this T cell receptor (beta chain) was carried out in a study of T-cell memory formation after mild COVID-19. V was trimmed by 5 bases and J by 3 bases, leaving 11 bases between them. This CDR3 comprises 13 residues. CDR1 and CDR2 (germline): MNHEY, SVGAGI. A single record per CDR3 protein comes from TCRdb applying MiXCR to the 5' RACE reads. The table shows 140,000 or so distinct CDR3 sequences, with about 5.5% occurring only once. This clonotype appeared many times. Sequences were obtained from PBMCs or a T cell subset sorted from them (not recorded which). The clonotype comes from an adult woman who had mild COVID-19 (a few samples of this study predate the infection). Cell type and time point are not known. The gene calls are TRBV6-5 and TRBJ2-7; TRBD1 might be the D (6 bases). The CDR3 reads CASSPQGFYEQYF. The CDR3 DNA follows: TGTGCCAGCAGTCCACAGGGTTTCTACGAGCAGTACTTC.